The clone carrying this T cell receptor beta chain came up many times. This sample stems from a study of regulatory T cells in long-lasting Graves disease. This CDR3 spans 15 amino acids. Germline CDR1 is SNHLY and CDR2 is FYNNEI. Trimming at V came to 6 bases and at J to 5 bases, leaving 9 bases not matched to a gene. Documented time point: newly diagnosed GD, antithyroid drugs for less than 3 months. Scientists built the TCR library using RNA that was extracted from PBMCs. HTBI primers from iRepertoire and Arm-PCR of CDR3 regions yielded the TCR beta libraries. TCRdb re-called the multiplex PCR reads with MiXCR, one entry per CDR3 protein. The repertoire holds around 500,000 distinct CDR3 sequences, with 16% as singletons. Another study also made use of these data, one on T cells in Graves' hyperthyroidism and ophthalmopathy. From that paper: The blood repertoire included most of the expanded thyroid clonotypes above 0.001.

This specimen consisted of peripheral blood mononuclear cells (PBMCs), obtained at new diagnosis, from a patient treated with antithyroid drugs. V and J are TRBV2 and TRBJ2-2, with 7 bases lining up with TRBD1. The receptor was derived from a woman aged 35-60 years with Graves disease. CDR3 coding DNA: TGTGCCAGCAGAACTACGACAGGGCGGACCGGGGAGCTGTTTTTT. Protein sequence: CASRTTTGRTGELFF. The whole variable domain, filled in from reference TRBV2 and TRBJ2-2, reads EPEVTQTPSHQVTQMGQEVILRCVPISNHLYFYWYRQILGQKVEFLVSFYNNEISEKSEIFDDQFSVERPDGSNFTLKIRSTKLEDSAMYFCASRTTTGRTGELFFGEGSRLTVL.